Listed below are T cell receptor beta chains from one sample, sequenced in a study of T cell responses to AZD1222 COVID-19 vaccine. Only in-frame clones appear in the TCRdb table, and some are missing; sequencing was by immunoSEQ multiplex PCR. The table shows approximately 150,000 clones, with approximately 89% occurring only once. The sequencing used peripheral blood, collected 28 days after the second AZD1222 dose. The receptors stem from an adult who received the AZD1222 COVID-19 vaccine. CDR3s include the opening cysteine and the closing phenylalanine or tryptophan. A D gene is named only where the DNA matches it firmly. Size tells how often a clone was seen (once, few, many) or the class of an expanded clone, and some rows leave it out.

j_call clone_size d_call v_call cdr3_aa cdr3_nt
TRBJ1-1 - - TRBV4-1 CASSQFPIGTEAFF TGCGCCAGCAGCCAATTCCCTATCGGGACTGAAGCTTTCTTT
TRBJ2-3 - - TRBV3-1/TRBV3-2 CASAVSTDTQYF TGTGCCAGCGCTGTGAGCACAGATACGCAGTATTTT
TRBJ1-1 - - TRBV10-1 CASSEVRRRLNTEAFF TGCGCCAGCAGTGAGGTACGCCGACGGCTGAACACTGAAGCTTTCTTT
TRBJ2-5 - TRBD2 TRBV4-1 CASSQARLAGGPETQYF TGCGCCAGCAGCCAAGCTCGGCTAGCGGGTGGTCCAGAGACCCAGTACTTC
TRBJ2-1 - TRBD2 TRBV11-3 CASSSGTSGYNEQFF TGTGCCAGCAGCTCTGGGACTAGCGGGTACAATGAGCAGTTCTTC
TRBJ2-1 - TRBD2 TRBV28 CASSLNPWTSGPGINNEQFF TGTGCCAGCAGTTTGAATCCGTGGACTAGCGGCCCCGGAATCAACAATGAGCAGTTCTTC
TRBJ1-2 - TRBD1 TRBV30 CAWSVQGGTGRAYTF TGTGCCTGGAGTGTACAGGGCGGGACAGGGCGAGCCTACACCTTC
TRBJ1-3 - - TRBV28 CASSSTPGSHSGNTIYF TGTGCCAGCAGCTCTACGCCAGGGTCGCACTCTGGAAACACCATATATTTT
TRBJ1-5 - - TRBV12-3/TRBV12-4 CASSPGVQPQHF TGTGCCAGCAGTCCAGGGGTTCAGCCCCAGCATTTT
TRBJ1-4 - - TRBV7-4 CASTKEGTSTNEKLFF TGTGCCAGCACCAAAGAGGGGACATCAACTAATGAAAAACTGTTTTTT
TRBJ1-6 few - TRBV6-5 CASTRQEGSPLHF TGTGCCAGCACTCGACAGGAGGGTTCACCCCTCCACTTT
TRBJ1-1 - - TRBV28 CASKVGGNTEAFF TGTGCCAGCAAAGTGGGTGGGAACACTGAAGCTTTCTTT
TRBJ2-1 - - TRBV11-3 CASNHLGRDNEQFF TGTGCCAGCAATCATTTGGGGCGGGACAATGAGCAGTTCTTC
TRBJ1-1 few - TRBV12-3/TRBV12-4 CASSLFQGEAFF TGTGCCAGCAGTTTGTTCCAGGGTGAAGCTTTCTTT
TRBJ1-5 - TRBD1 TRBV7-8 CASSLARQGNQPQHF TGTGCCAGCAGCTTAGCGAGACAGGGGAATCAGCCCCAGCATTTT
TRBJ2-1 - - TRBV11-3 CASSLYPLANNEQFF TGTGCCAGCAGCTTATATCCACTAGCCAACAATGAGCAGTTCTTC
TRBJ2-7 - - TRBV9 CASSGGTYEQYF TGTGCCAGCAGTGGAGGGACTTACGAGCAGTACTTC
TRBJ2-1 - TRBD2 TRBV5-1 CASSLGRLAVQFF TGCGCCAGCAGCTTGGGGAGACTAGCGGTTCAGTTCTTC
TRBJ2-1 - - TRBV7-2 CASSLAPERNEQFF TGTGCCAGCAGCTTAGCCCCGGAAAGAAATGAGCAGTTCTTC
TRBJ2-4 - - TRBV28 CASSLFRSGAKNIQYF TGTGCCAGCAGTTTATTCCGAAGCGGAGCCAAAAACATTCAGTACTTC
TRBJ2-5 - - TRBV6-2/TRBV6-3 CASSYKSAEGETQYF TGTGCCAGCAGTTACAAGTCTGCCGAAGGGGAGACCCAGTACTTC
TRBJ1-6 few TRBD1 TRBV11-2 CASRGQGNSPLHF TGTGCCAGCAGAGGACAGGGGAATTCACCCCTCCACTTT
TRBJ2-1 - TRBD2 TRBV6-4 CASSPGRAEVDEQFF TGTGCCAGCAGTCCCGGGAGGGCCGAGGTCGATGAGCAGTTCTTC
TRBJ1-4 - - TRBV10-3 CAISELGEKLFF TGTGCCATCAGTGAGTTGGGTGAAAAACTGTTTTTT
TRBJ2-7 once TRBD1 TRBV27 CASSPDGLGRGPRYEQYF TGTGCCAGCAGTCCCGACGGACTGGGCAGGGGGCCCCGTTACGAGCAGTACTTC
TRBJ1-2 - - TRBV28 CASSLGQGGYGGYTF TGTGCCAGCAGTTTGGGGCAGGGCGGGTATGGTGGCTACACCTTC
TRBJ2-7 - - TRBV27 CASSLRSYYEQYF TGTGCCAGCAGTTTACGCAGCTACTACGAGCAGTACTTC
TRBJ1-2 - - TRBV2 CASSEGGRLGYGYTF TGTGCCAGCAGTGAAGGGGGCCGTCTTGGCTATGGCTACACCTTC
TRBJ2-5 - - TRBV24-1 CAASRGDQETQYF TGTGCCGCATCCCGGGGTGACCAAGAGACCCAGTACTTC
TRBJ2-1 - TRBD2 TRBV11-3 CASSSPGTSGIQEQFF TGTGCCAGCAGCTCGCCCGGGACTAGCGGGATTCAGGAGCAGTTCTTC
TRBJ2-3 - - TRBV11-3 CASSPMGDTQYF TGTGCCAGCAGCCCAATGGGGGATACGCAGTATTTT
TRBJ2-7 - - TRBV11-2 CASSSPGGEQYF TGTGCCAGCAGCTCCCCTGGGGGCGAGCAGTACTTC
TRBJ1-1 once - TRBV6-2/TRBV6-3 CASSQLRREGINTEAFF TGTGCCAGCAGTCAGCTGCGGAGAGAAGGTATAAACACTGAAGCTTTCTTT
TRBJ2-3 - - TRBV30 CAWSVHGGNGAGTDTQYF TGTGCCTGGAGTGTACATGGGGGAAACGGGGCGGGCACAGATACGCAGTATTTT
TRBJ1-5 - TRBD1 TRBV7-9 CASSQGAGQPQHF TGTGCCAGCAGCCAGGGGGCAGGTCAGCCCCAGCATTTT
TRBJ2-7 - - TRBV28 CASSSPGQNSYEQYF TGTGCCAGCAGTTCCCCGGGGCAGAACTCCTACGAGCAGTACTTC
TRBJ1-3 - - TRBV9 CASSAQGRGNTIYF TGTGCCAGCAGCGCTCAGGGGAGGGGAAACACCATATATTTT
TRBJ2-5 - TRBD2 TRBV7-9 CASSPSGEETQYF TGTGCCAGCAGCCCTAGCGGGGAAGAGACCCAGTACTTC
TRBJ1-3 - TRBD1 TRBV7-8 CASSRQGQGNTIYF TGTGCCAGCAGTAGACAGGGTCAGGGAAACACCATATATTTT
TRBJ2-7 - TRBD2 TRBV7-2 CASSLGSSGSSYEQYF TGTGCCAGCAGCTTAGGGTCTAGCGGGAGCTCCTACGAGCAGTACTTC
TRBJ1-3 few TRBD1 TRBV3-1/TRBV3-2 CASARTGAWGNTIYF TGTGCCAGCGCCCGGACAGGGGCCTGGGGAAACACCATATATTTT
TRBJ1-1 - - TRBV29-1 CSGERQHTEAFF TGCAGCGGGGAGCGGCAGCACACTGAAGCTTTCTTT
TRBJ1-3 - - TRBV11-2 CASSPPGLSGEGNTIYF TGTGCCAGCAGCCCCCCGGGACTCAGTGGGGAGGGAAACACCATATATTTT
TRBJ1-2 - - TRBV28 CASSKFRLGARRSYGYTF TGTGCCAGCAGCAAATTTAGGCTAGGGGCTCGGAGGAGTTATGGCTACACCTTC
TRBJ2-3 once TRBD2 TRBV12-5 CASGLVQEKTSGRTSTDTQYF TGTGCTAGTGGTTTGGTTCAGGAGAAGACTAGCGGGAGAACTAGCACAGATACGCAGTATTTT
TRBJ2-1 - TRBD2 TRBV7-7 CASSLTGGYNEQFF TGTGCTAGCAGCTTAACGGGAGGTTACAATGAGCAGTTCTTC